This T cell receptor beta chain originates from a study of CD8 T cells in ankylosing spondylitis. Study findings and constraints: CD8+ cells made up the disease-linked clones, which were relatively rare in peripheral blood. The study identified a TCR beta motif of under ten highly homologous variants that appeared characteristic of ankylosing spondylitis blood. Within matched ankylosing spondylitis synovial fluid, disease-linked clones were reportedly significantly enriched.

CDR1 and CDR2 from the germline V gene are PRHDT and FYEKMQ (reference sequence). V shed 4 bases and J shed 0 bases, with 7 bases lying between them. CDR3 length: 15 residues. Each TCR beta library was made by quantitative 5'-RACE that incorporated molecular barcodes. MiXCR, run by TCRdb on the 5' RACE reads, gives a single entry per CDR3 protein. Among some 270,000 distinct CDR3 sequences listed, about 18% were seen once. Worth noting for this clonotype: Its matching antigen is unknown.

The rearrangement links TRBV13 to TRBJ2-6; D gene unclear. This clonotype was obtained from a male donor with ankylosing spondylitis or in good health (not recorded which). Source material: blood, either unsorted or a sorted T cell fraction (not recorded which). Here the CDR3 DNA reads TGTGCCAGCAGCTGGGCGTACTCTGGGGCCAACGTCCTGACTTTC. The encoded protein is CASSWAYSGANVLTF.